Following are 16 T cell receptor beta chains from one sample sequenced in a study of metastatic and nonmetastatic thyroid tumors. All patients were treatment-naive before thyroid surgery. TCRdb reassembled clones from the PCR reads with MiXCR. The table has some 19,000 clones, roughly 25% seen once. What was sequenced was tumor tissue. These receptor sequences come from a female donor with papillary thyroid cancer or a benign thyroid nodule (not recorded which). Some clones in this sample may be carry-over from other donors' samples.

V gene TRBV6-1 combines with J gene TRBJ2-1; D tentatively reads TRBD1 or TRBD2 (5 bases each). Trimming shortened V by 3 bases and J by 2 bases, and 14 bases separated the two germline ends. Germline loops: CDR1 MNHNS, CDR2 SASEGT. This CDR3 contains 16 residues. This CDR3 is CASSEAGTQTYNEQFF. The DNA for the CDR3 is TGTGCCAGCAGTGAGGCCGGGACCCAAACCTACAATGAGCAGTTCTTC.

In the case of this clone: A much larger clone differs from this one at a single base, so this may be a read error. The rearrangement joins TRBV9 to TRBJ2-1; the D gene could be TRBD1 or TRBD2 (5 bases each). With 3 bases removed from V and 9 bases from J, the gap between germline ends came to 16 bases. This CDR3 is 14 amino acids long. Germline CDR1 SGDLS, CDR2 YYNGEE. CDR3 sequence: CASSAGFWGSEQFF. The CDR3 DNA sequence: TGTGCCAGCAGCGCGGGATTTTGGGGCAGTGAGCAGTTCTTC. The variable domain in full, with the rest retrieved from reference TRBV9 and TRBJ2-1, is DSGVTQTPKHLITATGQRVTLRCSPRSGDLSVYWYQQSLDQGLQFLIQYYNGEERAKGNILERFSAQQFPDLHSELNLSSLELGDSALYFCASSAGFWGSEQFFGPGTRLTVL.

This clone has only a few counts. The chain combines TRBV20-1 with TRBJ2-3; tentatively, D is TRBD2 (6 bases). Germline CDR1 is DFQATT and CDR2 is SNEGSKA (reference sequence). V was clipped by 1 base and J by 6 bases, with 17 bases between them. This CDR3 comprises 15 residues. The CDR3 here is CSARVGAGRMDTQYF. The CDR3 nucleotides are TGCAGTGCTAGAGTTGGAGCGGGCCGAATGGATACGCAGTATTTT.

J is TRBJ1-1 and V is TRBV2; D is unclear. Germline V lookup: CDR1 SNHLY, CDR2 FYNNEI. There are 14 residues in the CDR3. V lost 4 bases and J lost 1, with 10 bases in between. CDR3 in amino acids: CASSATTRNTEAFF. CDR3 bases: TGTGCCAGCAGTGCGACTACTCGGAACACTGAAGCTTTCTTT.

This clone showed up just a few times. One end of the junction varies from germline; a read error may be responsible. The rearrangement joins TRBV4-2 to TRBJ2-7, with D perhaps TRBD2 (7 bases). The CDR3 contains 15 residues. Germline V CDR1 and CDR2: LGHNA, YNFKEQ. The CDR3 loop reads CAISLRPGGPNEQYF. Here the CDR3 DNA reads TGTGCCATCAGCCTGCGTCCCGGGGGGCCGAACGAGCAGTACTTC.

CDR3 loop: CSARDIPSRQGAFNEQYF. The CDR3 DNA reads TGCAGTGCTAGAGATATACCTTCGCGACAGGGGGCTTTTAACGAGCAGTACTTC. The V and J genes are TRBV20-1 and TRBJ2-7; TRBD1 matches at 10 bases. Germline V CDR1 and CDR2: DFQATT, SNEGSKA (reference sequence). V was pared by 0 bases and J by 5 bases, with 16 bases of the junction left unmatched. The CDR3 sequence is 18 residues long.

This clone was seen ten or more times. The chain has TRBV20-1 and TRBJ1-2; D gene uncertain. Looked up from germline, CDR1 is DFQATT and CDR2 is SNEGSKA (reference sequence). V lost 0 bases to trimming and J lost 8 bases, with 10 bases between them. CDR3 length equals 12 residues. DNA for the CDR3: TGCAGTGCTAGAGATTCGGGAAGCGGCTACACCTTC. It is translated as CSARDSGSGYTF.

This clone was seen only once. This chain links TRBV4-1 with TRBJ2-7, with a tentative D call TRBD1 (6 bases). V lost 1 base and J lost 4, with 14 bases in between. This CDR3 is 15 amino acids long. Germline V gene lookup returns CDR1 MGHRA and CDR2 YSYEKL. As DNA, the CDR3 is TGCGCCAGCAGCCAAGCTGACCAACAGGGTTACGAGCAGTACTTC. Translation: CASSQADQQGYEQYF.

This clone is judged medium-sized (0.01 to 0.1%). The chain combines TRBV6-1 with TRBJ2-4; 7 bases align to TRBD2. Germline-derived CDR1 and CDR2 are MNHNS and SASEGT. This CDR3 has 16 amino acids. V shed 4 bases and J 4 bases; nucleotides not matched to a gene: 10. In DNA form, the CDR3 reads TGTGCCAGCAGTGCTCCGATGAGTAGCGGGAAAAACATTCAGTACTTC. Protein sequence: CASSAPMSSGKNIQYF.

The chain uses TRBV11-2 and TRBJ2-7, with 9 bases aligning to TRBD1. Germline V gives CDR1 SGHAT, CDR2 FQNNGV. The trim removed 5 bases at V and 6 bases at J, leaving 14 bases unmatched. The CDR3 covers 16 residues. The CDR3 loop reads CASSLLRGQGGREQYF. CDR3 nucleotide sequence: TGTGCCAGCAGCCTACTAAGGGGACAGGGAGGCCGCGAGCAGTACTTC.

This clone was picked up many times. V usage is TRBV7-3 and J usage is TRBJ2-3; 11 bases map to TRBD1. Germline V gene data show CDR1 as SGHTA and CDR2 as FQGTGA. Unmatched junction bases numbered 6, after V lost 5 bases and J lost 5 bases. The CDR3 covers 15 residues. The CDR3, as DNA: TGTGCCAGCAGCGCTACCGGGACAGGGGGAGATACGCAGTATTTT. This codes for CASSATGTGGDTQYF.

This clone was observed at least ten times. Other nucleotide sequences from this sample produce the same CDR3. The J gene is TRBJ1-4, the V gene TRBV5-1; D is unclear. The CDR3 has 15 residues. In germline, CDR1 is SGHRS, CDR2 YFSETQ. Trimming took 0 bases from V and 7 from J, leaving 13 bases between them. The CDR3 loop is CASSLDPGESEKLFF. CDR3 sequence (DNA): TGCGCCAGCAGCTTGGATCCAGGAGAGAGTGAAAAACTGTTTTTT. The whole variable domain, filled in from reference TRBV5-1 and TRBJ1-4, reads KAGVTQTPRYLIKTRGQQVTLSCSPISGHRSVSWYQQTPGQGLQFLFEYFSETQRNKGNFPGRFSGRQFSNSRSEMNVSTLELGDSALYLCASSLDPGESEKLFFGSGTQLSVL.

This clone was seen only a few times. J is TRBJ2-2 and V is TRBV12-3 or TRBV12-4; no clear D. The CDR3 loop spans 13 amino acids. The ends were cut back, 3 bases at V and 3 bases at J, with 5 bases in the middle. The CDR3, as DNA: TGTGCCAGCAGTTTTGGGGACACCGGGGAGCTGTTTTTT. Translated: CASSFGDTGELFF.

This clone is labeled medium-sized. The V call is TRBV6-6, the J call TRBJ2-2; D gene ambiguous. V was shortened by 2 bases and J by 6 bases, with 13 bases between the two germline ends. The CDR3 has 15 residues. CDR1 and CDR2 from the germline V gene are MNHNY and SVGAGI (reference sequence). CDR3 residues: CASSYRPYDSGELFF. CDR3 nucleotides: TGTGCCAGCAGTTACAGACCCTACGACTCCGGGGAGCTGTTTTTT.

This clone was picked up many times. In DNA form, the CDR3 reads TGCAGCGTTGAAGATTTGAGGAACACTGAAGCTTTCTTT. Translating gives CSVEDLRNTEAFF. The chain combines TRBV29-1 with TRBJ1-1; D ambiguous. This CDR3 is 13 amino acids long. Looked up from germline, CDR1 is SQVTM and CDR2 is ANQGSEA. The V end lost 0 bases, the J end lost 1 base, and 6 bases lay between the germline ends.

There are a few counts of this clone. At one end the junction does not follow the germline gene, possibly because of a read error. The chain has TRBV24-1 and TRBJ2-5; 8 bases match TRBD2. The CDR3 sequence is 16 residues long. Germline lookup yields CDR1 KGHDR and CDR2 SFDVKD. The chain's CDR3 is CATNDDSGNLQETQYF. In nucleotides, the CDR3 is TGTGCCACCAATGATGATAGCGGGAACCTCCAAGAGACCCAGTACTTC.